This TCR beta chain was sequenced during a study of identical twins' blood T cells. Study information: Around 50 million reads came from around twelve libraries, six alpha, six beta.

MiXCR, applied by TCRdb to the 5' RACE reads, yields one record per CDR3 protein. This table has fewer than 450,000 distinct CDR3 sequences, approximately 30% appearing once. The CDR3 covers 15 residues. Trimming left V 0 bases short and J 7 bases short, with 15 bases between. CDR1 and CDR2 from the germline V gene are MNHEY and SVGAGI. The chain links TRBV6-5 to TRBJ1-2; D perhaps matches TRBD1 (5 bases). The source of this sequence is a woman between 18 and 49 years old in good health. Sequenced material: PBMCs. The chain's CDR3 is CASSYSPGTYFGYTF. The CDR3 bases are TGTGCCAGCAGTTACTCACCCGGGACCTATTTTGGCTACACCTTC.